A single sample is the source of the 11 T cell receptor beta chains below, sequenced in a study of blood T cell repertoires in COVID-19. The table came from immunoSEQ multiplex PCR; TCRdb's copy has only in-frame clones and leaves some out. Of a few hundred thousand clones in the sample, around 80% were seen once. The material sequenced was peripheral blood. These receptors were collected from an elderly woman with acute or convalescent COVID-19.

The chain links TRBV10-3 to TRBJ2-5; the D is unclear. This CDR3 contains 12 residues. Deletions cut 0 bases from V and 5 bases from J, with 4 bases between. CDR1 is ENHRY, CDR2 SYGVKD, per germline. The DNA for the CDR3 is TGTGCCATCAGTGAGTCGAGGGAGACCCAGTACTTC. Its protein is CAISESRETQYF.

The chain couples TRBV28 to TRBJ1-1, with a weak D call TRBD1 (6 bases). The CDR3 sequence is 14 residues long. Germline CDR1 and CDR2: MDHEN and SYDVKM. The V end was cut by 8 bases, the J end by 4 bases, with 17 bases between. Here the CDR3 reads CASSPALGGTEAFF. Written as DNA, the CDR3 is TGTGCCAGCTCCCCCGCCCTAGGGGGCACTGAAGCTTTCTTT.

The chain carries TRBV29-1 and TRBJ1-2; D perhaps matches TRBD1 (5 bases). The CDR3 consists of 13 residues. Per the germline V gene, CDR1 is SQVTM and CDR2 is ANQGSEA. Trimming stripped 6 bases from V and 1 base from J, with 12 bases between. The CDR3 loop is CSVVADSNYGYTF. DNA for the CDR3: TGCAGCGTGGTAGCAGACAGTAACTATGGCTACACCTTC.

The CDR3 spells CATSDTGSGYGYTF. CDR3 nucleotides: TGTGCCACCAGTGATACAGGGTCGGGCTATGGCTACACCTTC. The chain uses TRBV24-1 and TRBJ1-2; possibly TRBD1 for D (6 bases). Germline lookup yields CDR1 KGHDR and CDR2 SFDVKD. The CDR3 is made up of 14 amino acids. V shed 3 bases and J shed 4 bases, with 11 bases lying between them.

This clone has a single count. This chain connects TRBV15 to TRBJ2-7; 7 bases align to TRBD1. In germline, CDR1 is LNHNV, CDR2 YYDKDF (reference sequence). Trimming removed 1 base from V and 7 bases from J; junction bases left unmatched: 16. This CDR3 comprises 17 residues. The CDR3 sequence is CATSRGRHLDRVGEQYF. CDR3 DNA sequence: TGTGCCACCAGCAGAGGGCGCCACCTTGACAGGGTCGGGGAGCAGTACTTC. The variable domain in full, completed from reference TRBV15 and TRBJ2-7, reads DAMVIQNPRYQVTQFGKPVTLSCSQTLNHNVMYWYQQKSSQAPKLLFHYYDKDFNNEADTPDNFQSRRPNTSFCFLDIRSPGLGDTAMYLCATSRGRHLDRVGEQYFGPGTRLTVT.

The chain employs TRBV27 and TRBJ1-2, with D uncertain. Looked up from germline, CDR1 is MNHEY and CDR2 is SMNVEV (reference sequence). V was trimmed by 3 bases and J by 3 bases, leaving 11 bases between them. CDR3 length equals 14 residues. The chain's CDR3 is CASSFSGLHYGYTF. CDR3 sequence (DNA): TGTGCCAGCAGTTTTAGCGGACTCCACTATGGCTACACCTTC.

The chain carries TRBV6-2 or TRBV6-3 and TRBJ2-6; 11 nucleotides align to TRBD1. Germline CDR1 MNHEY, CDR2 SVGEGT. V lost 4 bases to trimming and J lost 0 bases; unmatched junction nucleotides: 5. This CDR3 has 18 residues. The CDR3 sequence is CASSFGQGAPSGANVLTF. CDR3 bases: TGTGCCAGCAGTTTCGGACAGGGGGCGCCCTCTGGGGCCAACGTCCTGACTTTC.

This clone was counted between two and nine times. CDR3 in amino acids: CASSVGAEEGGTEAFF. The CDR3 region has the DNA TGTGCCAGCAGCGTAGGGGCAGAAGAAGGAGGCACTGAAGCTTTCTTT. The chain has TRBV9 and TRBJ1-1; D is unresolved. The CDR3 contains 16 residues. V dropped 0 bases and J dropped 4 bases, with 16 bases sitting between them. Germline CDR1 reads SGDLS; CDR2 reads YYNGEE.

The genes are TRBV4-2 and TRBJ2-1; 10 bases line up with TRBD2. Trimming at V came to 0 bases and at J to 2 bases, leaving 1 base not matched to a gene. This CDR3 has 16 amino acids. Germline values: CDR1 LGHNA, CDR2 YNFKEQ. This chain's CDR3 is CASSQDGLAAYNEQFF. The CDR3 DNA sequence: TGTGCCAGCAGCCAAGATGGACTAGCGGCCTACAATGAGCAGTTCTTC.

The chain employs TRBV10-3 and TRBJ1-6, with 7 nucleotides matching TRBD1. The CDR3 length is 16 residues. Trimming removed 2 bases from V and 5 bases from J; junction bases left unmatched: 6. CDR1 and CDR2 from the germline V gene are ENHRY and SYGVKD. This CDR3 reads CAISEAGDRDNSPLHF. CDR3 in DNA: TGTGCCATCAGTGAGGCCGGGGACAGAGATAATTCACCCCTCCACTTT.

V is TRBV11-3 and J is TRBJ2-7, with unresolved D. The CDR3 has 14 residues. Germline V lookup: CDR1 SGHNT, CDR2 YENEEA. Trimming took off 1 base at V and 0 bases at J, with 7 bases between the two ends. DNA of the CDR3: TGTGCCAGCAGCTTAGTGGCCGACTCCTACGAGCAGTACTTC. Protein: CASSLVADSYEQYF.